Presented here are 11 T cell receptor beta chains from one specimen sequenced in a study of response to subunit inactivated influenza vaccine. TCRdb processed the RT-PCR reads anew with MiXCR; each CDR3 protein has one entry. The sample includes 500,000 or so distinct CDR3 sequences, 15% to 20% seen only once; the top ten take less than 4%. The sample consisted of CD4+ T cells sorted from PBMCs, taken 23 months after vaccination. The receptors derive from a man aged 50-75 years who received an inactivated influenza vaccine.

This clonotype was seen at least ten times. The chain carries TRBV12-3 or TRBV12-4 and TRBJ2-3; 9 bases align to TRBD2. Trimming at V came to 5 bases and at J to 3 bases, leaving 6 bases not matched to a gene. The CDR3 totals 15 residues. The CDR3 region is CASSSSGSRTDTQYF. CDR3 sequence (DNA): TGTGCCAGCAGTAGTAGCGGGAGTAGGACAGATACGCAGTATTTT.

This clonotype was counted a few times. The J gene is TRBJ2-7, the V gene TRBV27, with D unresolved. The V end lost 3 bases, the J end lost 0 bases, and 6 bases lay between the germline ends. The CDR3 runs 13 residues. Germline V gene sequence: CDR1 MNHEY, CDR2 SMNVEV (reference sequence). As DNA, the CDR3 is TGTGCCAGCAGTTTCCGTTCCTCCTACGAGCAGTACTTC. Translating gives CASSFRSSYEQYF.

The chain carries TRBV20-1 and TRBJ2-1, with 12 bases aligning to TRBD1. This CDR3 contains 14 residues. The germline CDR1 and CDR2 sequences are DFQATT and SNEGSKA (reference sequence). CDR3 in amino acids: CTVRDRGPYNEQFF. CDR3 bases: TGCACCGTTCGGGACAGGGGGCCGTACAATGAGCAGTTCTTC.

This rearrangement joins TRBV7-2 to TRBJ2-7; no reliable D call. The germline CDR1 and CDR2 sequences are SGHTA and FQGNSA. V lost 4 bases to trimming and J lost 4 bases, with 5 bases between them. The CDR3 is 11 residues long. Written as DNA, the CDR3 is TGTGCCAGCAGCTGGCAGTACGAGCAGTACTTC. This translates into CASSWQYEQYF.

This clonotype was seen more than once but under ten times. V gene TRBV11-3 combines with J gene TRBJ2-1; 11 positions agree with TRBD1. Germline V gene lookup returns CDR1 SGHNT and CDR2 YENEEA. V trimming: 7 bases; J trimming: 9 bases; junction bases outside the gene matches: 5. The CDR3 runs to 13 residues. CDR3 DNA sequence: TGTGCCAGCACTTCGGGACAGGGGGGTGAGCAGTTCTTC. Translated, it gives CASTSGQGGEQFF. The full variable domain, its missing parts supplied by reference TRBV11-3 and TRBJ2-1, is EAGVVQSPRYKIIEKKQPVAFWCNPISGHNTLYWYLQNLGQGPELLIRYENEEAVDDSQLPKDRFSAERLKGVDSTLKIQPAELGDSAVYLCASTSGQGGEQFFGPGTRLTVL.

This clonotype was seen only a few times. The chain joins TRBV29-1 to TRBJ2-7; 7 bases map to TRBD1. The CDR3 is 12 residues long. Unmatched junction bases numbered 2, after V lost 4 bases and J lost 2 bases. CDR1 SQVTM and CDR2 ANQGSEA come from the germline V gene. The CDR3 nucleotides read TGCAGCGTTGGACAGGGCACCTACGAGCAGTACTTC. This sequence encodes CSVGQGTYEQYF.

This clonotype was seen more than once but under ten times. J is TRBJ2-1 and V is TRBV27, with 9 positions matching TRBD1. The CDR3 is 17 residues long. J was trimmed by 6 bases and V by 7 bases; bases with no gene match: 16. The germline CDR1 and CDR2 sequences are MNHEY and SMNVEV (reference sequence). The CDR3 loop is CASNRFDGQGFPNEQFF. The CDR3 DNA reads as TGTGCCAGCAACCGATTTGACGGACAGGGGTTTCCCAATGAGCAGTTCTTC.

In this sample, this clonotype turned up a few times. This rearrangement joins TRBV7-3 to TRBJ1-1; 7 nucleotides align to TRBD1. The V segment lost 0 bases and the J segment 5 bases; nucleotides outside the gene matches: 9. The germline CDR1 and CDR2 sequences are SGHTA and FQGTGA. CDR3 size: 16 residues. CDR3 residues: CASSLTPGRGSTEAFF. The CDR3 region has the DNA TGTGCCAGCAGCTTAACCCCTGGCAGGGGGAGTACTGAAGCTTTCTTT. Filled out from reference TRBV7-3 and TRBJ1-1, the complete variable domain reads GAGVSQTPSNKVTEKGKYVELRCDPISGHTALYWYRQSLGQGPEFLIYFQGTGAADDSGLPNDRFFAVRPEGSVSTLKIQRTERGDSAVYLCASSLTPGRGSTEAFFGQGTRLTVV.

This chain links TRBV12-3 or TRBV12-4 with TRBJ2-1; tentatively, D is TRBD1 (6 bases). V lost 7 bases and J 4 bases, leaving 14 bases between the germline ends. This CDR3 has 14 amino acids. Here the CDR3 DNA reads TGTGCCAGCACAGAGCAGGGGCGTTACAATGAGCAGTTCTTC. The encoded protein is CASTEQGRYNEQFF.

This clonotype showed up many times. The chain carries TRBV3-1 and TRBJ1-2; a weak D match, TRBD1 (6 bases). CDR3 length: 15 amino acids. The germline V gene encodes CDR1 LGHDT and CDR2 YNNKEL (reference sequence). The V end was cut by 0 bases, the J end by 7 bases, with 15 bases between. Written as DNA, the CDR3 is TGTGCCAGCAGCCAAGATCCAGGGGTGGTTGTTGGCTACACCTTC. Translation: CASSQDPGVVVGYTF. Full variable domain (remainder filled in from reference TRBV3-1 and TRBJ1-2): DTAVSQTPKYLVTQMGNDKSIKCEQNLGHDTMYWYKQDSKKFLKIMFSYNNKELIINETVPNRFSPKSPDKAHLNLHINSLELGDSAVYFCASSQDPGVVVGYTFGSGTRLTVV.

At least ten counts were recorded for this clonotype. The chain joins TRBV2 to TRBJ2-2, with a weak D call TRBD1 (5 bases). Germline loops: CDR1 SNHLY, CDR2 FYNNEI. CDR3 length equals 15 residues. V was pared by 6 bases and J by 1 base, with 12 bases between. The CDR3 sequence is CASRDSSLNTGELFF. The CDR3, as DNA: TGTGCCAGCAGAGACAGCTCCCTGAACACCGGGGAGCTGTTTTTT. Drawing the rest from reference TRBV2 and TRBJ2-2, the complete variable domain is EPEVTQTPSHQVTQMGQEVILRCVPISNHLYFYWYRQILGQKVEFLVSFYNNEISEKSEIFDDQFSVERPDGSNFTLKIRSTKLEDSAMYFCASRDSSLNTGELFFGEGSRLTVL.